This T cell receptor (beta chain) derives from a study of response to subunit inactivated influenza vaccine. From germline, CDR1 is SGHRS and CDR2 YFSETQ. The CDR3 contains 13 residues. This clonotype was counted ten times or more. Mismatch with germline at one junction end may stem from a read error. TCRdb used MiXCR to reprocess the RT-PCR reads, holding one entry per CDR3 protein. There are hundreds of thousands of distinct CDR3 sequences in the sample; around 10% occur only once, and approximately 11% lies in the top ten. The sample also formed part of further work on T cells expressing NK-cell markers. That study adds: With UMIs, 5'RACE template switching was used to make TCR beta cDNA. It was sorted CD3+CD56+NKG2C+, CD3+CD56+NKG2C- and CD3+CD56-NKG2C+ T cells that supplied the TCR beta repertoires. The sequencing cohort of eight donors included seven HCMV-seropositive individuals and one seronegative individual. Dominant NKG2C+ clonotypes in a handful of donors made up roughly 1.0-8% of CD8+ T cells. In a handful of donors, dominant clonotypes made up about 28.3-65% of CD3+CD56-NKG2C+ cells.

The source was PBMCs from blood, collected on the day of vaccination. This TCR was sampled from a man aged 50-60 years who received an inactivated influenza vaccine. V usage is TRBV5-1 and J usage is TRBJ1-1; D unclear. The CDR3: CASSLAGLSDAFF. The CDR3 nucleotides read TGCGCCAGCAGCTTGGCCGGTCTTTCTGACGCTTTCTTT.